Here is one T cell receptor (beta chain) with its context. The antigen is unknown. This record comes from a study of blood T cells in healthy people across ages. Study findings and constraints: Researchers said unsorted PBMCs prevented a conclusive naive versus antigen-experienced comparison.

With a J-beta primer mix and a sample-barcoded 5' primer, a second PCR ran 7 to 11 cycles. A tag from a template-switch adaptor with 12 random nucleotides marked each cDNA molecule. TCRdb reprocessed the 5' RACE reads with MiXCR, giving one entry per CDR3 protein. The sample has roughly 1,000,000 distinct CDR3 sequences, 20% to 25% seen once. Healthy Caucasian individuals from Russia aged about 6 to 90 served as donors. Germline CDR1 LGHNA, CDR2 YNFKEQ. There are 17 residues in the CDR3. V lost 3 bases to trimming and J lost 9 bases, with 24 bases between them. These same data were also listed under a study on T cells of mothers and their children.

The receptor comes from a girl aged 2-9 years in good health. The material sequenced was blood. V is TRBV4-2 and J is TRBJ1-3; D is undetermined. The CDR3 protein is CASSQTLGGLRGITIYF. The CDR3 nucleotides are TGTGCCAGCAGCCAGACTTTGGGAGGACTACGAGGGATCACCATATATTTT.